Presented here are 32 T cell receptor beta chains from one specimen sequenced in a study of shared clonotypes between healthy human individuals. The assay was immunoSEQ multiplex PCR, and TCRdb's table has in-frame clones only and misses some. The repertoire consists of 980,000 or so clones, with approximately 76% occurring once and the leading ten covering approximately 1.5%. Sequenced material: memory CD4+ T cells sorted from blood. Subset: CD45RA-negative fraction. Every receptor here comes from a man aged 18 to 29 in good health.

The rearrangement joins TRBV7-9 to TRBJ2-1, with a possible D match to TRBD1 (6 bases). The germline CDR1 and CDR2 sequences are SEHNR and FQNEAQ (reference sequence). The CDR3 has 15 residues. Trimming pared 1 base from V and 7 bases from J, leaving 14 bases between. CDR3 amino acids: CASSLVGAGMNEQFF. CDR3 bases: TGTGCCAGCAGCTTAGTGGGGGCAGGGATGAATGAGCAGTTCTTC.

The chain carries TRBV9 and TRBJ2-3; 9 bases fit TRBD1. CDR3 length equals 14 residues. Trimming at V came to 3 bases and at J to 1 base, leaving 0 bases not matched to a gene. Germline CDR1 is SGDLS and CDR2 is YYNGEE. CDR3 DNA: TGTGCCAGCAGCGACAGGGGGCGCACAGATACGCAGTATTTT. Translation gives CASSDRGRTDTQYF.

CDR3 nucleotide sequence: TGTGCCAGCAGTCCCGGGGGTAGAGGTTCACCCCTCCACTTT. Protein sequence: CASSPGGRGSPLHF. The gene calls are TRBV27 and TRBJ1-6, with D possibly being TRBD1 (5 bases). V lost 5 bases, J lost 9 bases, and 14 bases lay in between. Germline V gene data show CDR1 as MNHEY and CDR2 as SMNVEV (reference sequence). CDR3 length: 14 amino acids.

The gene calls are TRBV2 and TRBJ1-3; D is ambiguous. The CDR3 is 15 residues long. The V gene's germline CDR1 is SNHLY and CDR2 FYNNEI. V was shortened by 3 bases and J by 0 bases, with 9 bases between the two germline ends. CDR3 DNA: TGTGCCAGCAGTGAGTCGACTTTCTCTGGAAACACCATATATTTT. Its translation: CASSESTFSGNTIYF.

CDR3 in amino acids: CASSWGGQETQYF. CDR3 sequence (DNA): TGTGCCAGCAGCTGGGGCGGCCAAGAGACCCAGTACTTC. The chain uses TRBV7-9 and TRBJ2-5; D possibly corresponds to TRBD1 (5 bases). Germline CDR1 reads SEHNR; CDR2 reads FQNEAQ (reference sequence). The CDR3 extends over 13 amino acids. Trimming stripped 4 bases from V and 1 base from J, with 7 bases between.

The CDR3 is CAWSDFREIEQYF. The CDR3 region has the DNA TGTGCCTGGAGTGACTTCCGTGAGATCGAGCAGTACTTC. This rearrangement joins TRBV30 to TRBJ2-7; D not resolved. The ends were cut back, 1 base at V and 6 bases at J, with 13 bases in the middle. The V gene's germline CDR1 is GTSNPN and CDR2 SVGIG (reference sequence). The length of the CDR3 is 13 residues.

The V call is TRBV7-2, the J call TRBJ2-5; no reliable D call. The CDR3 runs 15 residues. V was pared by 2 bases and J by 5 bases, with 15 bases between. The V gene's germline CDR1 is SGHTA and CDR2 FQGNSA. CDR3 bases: TGTGCCAGCAGCTTACGCTACCAAAGCCGTGAGACCCAGTACTTC. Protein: CASSLRYQSRETQYF.

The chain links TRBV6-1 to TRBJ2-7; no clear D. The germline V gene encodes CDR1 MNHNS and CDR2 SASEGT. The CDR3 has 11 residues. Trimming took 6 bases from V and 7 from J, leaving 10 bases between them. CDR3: CASRGRWEQYF. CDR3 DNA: TGTGCCAGCAGGGGCCGTTGGGAGCAGTACTTC.

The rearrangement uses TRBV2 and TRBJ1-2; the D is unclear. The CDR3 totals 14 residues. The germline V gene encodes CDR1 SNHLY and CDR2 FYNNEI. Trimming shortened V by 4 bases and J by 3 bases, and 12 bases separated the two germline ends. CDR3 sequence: CASSGKKDYYGYTF. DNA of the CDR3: TGTGCCAGCAGTGGTAAAAAGGACTACTATGGCTACACCTTC.

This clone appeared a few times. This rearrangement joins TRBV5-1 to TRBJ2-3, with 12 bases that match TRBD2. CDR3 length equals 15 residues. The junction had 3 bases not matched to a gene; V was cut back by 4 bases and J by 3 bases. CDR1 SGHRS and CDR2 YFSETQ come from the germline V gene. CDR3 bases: TGCGCCAGCAGCCGGACTAGCGGGGATACAGATACGCAGTATTTT. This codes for CASSRTSGDTDTQYF.

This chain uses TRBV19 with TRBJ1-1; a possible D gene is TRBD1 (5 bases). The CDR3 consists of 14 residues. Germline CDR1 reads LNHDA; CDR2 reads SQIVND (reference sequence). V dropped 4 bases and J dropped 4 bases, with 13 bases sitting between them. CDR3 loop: CASSNRTGATEAFF. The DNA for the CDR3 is TGTGCCAGTAGTAATCGGACCGGGGCCACTGAAGCTTTCTTT.

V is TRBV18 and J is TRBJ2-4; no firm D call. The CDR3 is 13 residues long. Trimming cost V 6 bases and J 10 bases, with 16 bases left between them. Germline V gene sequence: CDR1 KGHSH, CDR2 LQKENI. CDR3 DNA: TGTGCCAGCTCCCCCGCTTCGGACGGGATTCAGTACTTC. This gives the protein CASSPASDGIQYF.

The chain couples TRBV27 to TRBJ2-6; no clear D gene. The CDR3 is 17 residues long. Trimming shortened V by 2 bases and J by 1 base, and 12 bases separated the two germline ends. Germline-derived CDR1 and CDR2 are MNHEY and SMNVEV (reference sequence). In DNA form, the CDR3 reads TGTGCCAGCAGTTTAAAGCTTGGCGATTCTGGGGCCAACGTCCTGACTTTC. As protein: CASSLKLGDSGANVLTF.

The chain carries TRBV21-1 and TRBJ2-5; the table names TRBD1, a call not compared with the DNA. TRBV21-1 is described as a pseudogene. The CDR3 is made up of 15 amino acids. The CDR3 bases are TGTGCCAGCAGCAAGGTCGGACAGCCCCAAGAGACCCAGTACTTC. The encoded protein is CASSKVGQPQETQYF.

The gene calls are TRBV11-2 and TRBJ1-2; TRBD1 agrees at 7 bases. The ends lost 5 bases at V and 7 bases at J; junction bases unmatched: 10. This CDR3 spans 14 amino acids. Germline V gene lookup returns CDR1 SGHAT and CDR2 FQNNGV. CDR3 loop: CASSNPTGLVGYTF. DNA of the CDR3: TGTGCCAGCAGCAACCCGACAGGGTTGGTTGGCTACACCTTC.

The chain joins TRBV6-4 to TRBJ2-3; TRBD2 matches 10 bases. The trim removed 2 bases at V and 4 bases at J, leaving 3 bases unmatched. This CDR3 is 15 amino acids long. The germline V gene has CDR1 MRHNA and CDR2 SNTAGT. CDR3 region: CASSDGLAGADTQYF. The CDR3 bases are TGTGCCAGCAGTGACGGCCTAGCGGGGGCAGATACGCAGTATTTT.

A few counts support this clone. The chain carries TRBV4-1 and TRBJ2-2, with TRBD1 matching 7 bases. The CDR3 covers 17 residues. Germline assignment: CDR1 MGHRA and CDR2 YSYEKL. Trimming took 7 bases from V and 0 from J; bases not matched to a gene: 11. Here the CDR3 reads CASNAPPGGSNTGELFF. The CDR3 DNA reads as TGCGCCAGCAACGCCCCCCCAGGGGGATCGAACACCGGGGAGCTGTTTTTT.

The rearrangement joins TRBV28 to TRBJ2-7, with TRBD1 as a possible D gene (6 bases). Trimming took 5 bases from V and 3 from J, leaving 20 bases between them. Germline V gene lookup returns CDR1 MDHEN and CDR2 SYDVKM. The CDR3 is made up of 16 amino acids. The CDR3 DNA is TGTGCCAGCAGTGCCGGGTTGGGCAGGGGAAACTACGAGCAGTACTTC. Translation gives CASSAGLGRGNYEQYF.

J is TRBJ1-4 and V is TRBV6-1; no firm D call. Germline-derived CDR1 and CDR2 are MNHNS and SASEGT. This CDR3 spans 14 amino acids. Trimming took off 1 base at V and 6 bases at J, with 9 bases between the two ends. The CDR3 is CASSEGGSYEKLFF. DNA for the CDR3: TGTGCCAGCAGTGAAGGAGGATCCTATGAAAAACTGTTTTTT.

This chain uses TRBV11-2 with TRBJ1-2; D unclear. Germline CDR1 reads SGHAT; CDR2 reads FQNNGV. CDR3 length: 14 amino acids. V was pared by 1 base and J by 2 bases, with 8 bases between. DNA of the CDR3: TGTGCCAGCAGCTTAGTACCCAGGAACTATGGCTACACCTTC. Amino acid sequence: CASSLVPRNYGYTF.

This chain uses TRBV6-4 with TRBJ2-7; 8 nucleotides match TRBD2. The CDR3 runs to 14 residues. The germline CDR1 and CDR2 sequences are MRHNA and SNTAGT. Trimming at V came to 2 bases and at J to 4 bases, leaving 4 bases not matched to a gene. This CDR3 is CASSDPGLAYEQYF. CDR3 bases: TGTGCCAGCAGTGACCCCGGACTAGCTTACGAGCAGTACTTC.

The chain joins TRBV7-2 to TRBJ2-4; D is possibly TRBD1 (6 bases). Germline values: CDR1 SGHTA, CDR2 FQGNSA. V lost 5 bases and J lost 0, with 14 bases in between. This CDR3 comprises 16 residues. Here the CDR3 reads CASSTPGQLAKNIQYF. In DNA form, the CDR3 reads TGTGCCAGCAGCACCCCCGGACAGCTAGCCAAAAACATTCAGTACTTC. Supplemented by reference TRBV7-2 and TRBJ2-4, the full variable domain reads GAGVSQSPSNKVTEKGKDVELRCDPISGHTALYWYRQSLGQGLEFLIYFQGNSAPDKSGLPSDRFSAERTGGSVSTLTIQRTQQEDSAVYLCASSTPGQLAKNIQYFGAGTRLSVL.

CDR3 DNA: TGTGCCATCAGTGACAGGGAAAACATTCAGTACTTC. It yields the protein CAISDRENIQYF. The V call is TRBV10-3, the J call TRBJ2-4, with a weak D call TRBD1 (5 bases). The germline gives CDR1 ENHRY, CDR2 SYGVKD. V was trimmed by 3 bases and J by 5 bases, leaving 5 bases between them. The CDR3 has 12 residues.

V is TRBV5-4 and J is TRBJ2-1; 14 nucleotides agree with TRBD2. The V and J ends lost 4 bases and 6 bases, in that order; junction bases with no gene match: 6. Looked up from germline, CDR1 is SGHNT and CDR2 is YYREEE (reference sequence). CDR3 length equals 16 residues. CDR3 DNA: TGTGCCAGCAGCGTGACTAGCGGGAGGGCCAGCAATGAGCAGTTCTTC. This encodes CASSVTSGRASNEQFF.

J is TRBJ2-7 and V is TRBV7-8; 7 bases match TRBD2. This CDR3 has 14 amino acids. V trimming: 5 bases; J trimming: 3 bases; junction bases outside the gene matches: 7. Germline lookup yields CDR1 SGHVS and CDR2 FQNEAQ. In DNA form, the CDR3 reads TGTGCCAGCAGCCTACGGGACTACGGCTACGAGCAGTACTTC. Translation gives CASSLRDYGYEQYF.

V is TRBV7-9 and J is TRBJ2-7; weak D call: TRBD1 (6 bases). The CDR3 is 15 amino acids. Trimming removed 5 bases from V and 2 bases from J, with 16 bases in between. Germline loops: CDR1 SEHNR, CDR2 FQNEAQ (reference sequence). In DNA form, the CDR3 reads TGTGCCAGCAGCCGTGACAGGAGCAACACCTACGAGCAGTACTTC. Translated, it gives CASSRDRSNTYEQYF.

This chain's CDR3 is CAISEPGTGPYF. CDR3 nucleotides: TGTGCCATCAGTGAGCCCGGGACAGGGCCCTACTTC. The V call is TRBV10-3, the J call TRBJ2-5; 9 nucleotides match TRBD1. The CDR3 sequence is 12 residues long. V trimming: 2 bases; J trimming: 14 bases; junction bases outside the gene matches: 6. Germline V gives CDR1 ENHRY, CDR2 SYGVKD.

The CDR3 region is CASSLGQQGLSYEQYF. DNA for the CDR3: TGTGCCAGCAGCTTAGGGCAGCAGGGCCTCTCCTACGAGCAGTACTTC. The chain couples TRBV7-6 to TRBJ2-7; perhaps TRBD1 as D (5 bases). CDR3 length equals 16 residues. Trimming took off 1 base at V and 0 bases at J, with 13 bases between the two ends. Germline loops: CDR1 SGHVS, CDR2 FNYEAQ.

The CDR3 sequence is CASSFTGLRNSPLHF. DNA of the CDR3: TGCGCCAGCAGCTTCACAGGACTCCGGAATTCACCCCTCCACTTT. The chain is built from TRBV5-1 and TRBJ1-6; D is perhaps TRBD1 (5 bases). The V gene's germline CDR1 is SGHRS and CDR2 YFSETQ. CDR3 length: 15 residues. V was shortened by 2 bases and J by 7 bases, with 13 bases between the two germline ends. The entire variable domain, with the rest obtained from reference TRBV5-1 and TRBJ1-6, is as follows: KAGVTQTPRYLIKTRGQQVTLSCSPISGHRSVSWYQQTPGQGLQFLFEYFSETQRNKGNFPGRFSGRQFSNSRSEMNVSTLELGDSALYLCASSFTGLRNSPLHFGNGTRLTVT.

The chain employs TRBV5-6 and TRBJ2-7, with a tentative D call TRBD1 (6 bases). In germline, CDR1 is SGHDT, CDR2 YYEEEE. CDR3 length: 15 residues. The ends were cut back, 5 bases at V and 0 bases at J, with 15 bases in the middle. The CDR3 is CASRNQGPSSYEQYF. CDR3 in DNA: TGTGCCAGCAGGAACCAGGGGCCAAGCTCCTACGAGCAGTACTTC.

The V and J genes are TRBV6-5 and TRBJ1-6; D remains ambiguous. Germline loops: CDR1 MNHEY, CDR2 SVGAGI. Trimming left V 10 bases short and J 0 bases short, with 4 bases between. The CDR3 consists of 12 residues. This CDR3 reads CATPSYNSPLHF. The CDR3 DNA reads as TGTGCCACCCCCTCCTATAATTCACCCCTCCACTTT.

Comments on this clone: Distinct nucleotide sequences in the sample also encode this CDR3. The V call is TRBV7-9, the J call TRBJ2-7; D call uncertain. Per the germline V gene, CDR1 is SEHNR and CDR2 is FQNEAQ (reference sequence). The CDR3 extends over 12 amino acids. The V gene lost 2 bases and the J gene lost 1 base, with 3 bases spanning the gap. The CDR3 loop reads CASSLTSYEQYF. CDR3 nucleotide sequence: TGTGCCAGCAGCTTAACGTCCTACGAGCAGTACTTC.